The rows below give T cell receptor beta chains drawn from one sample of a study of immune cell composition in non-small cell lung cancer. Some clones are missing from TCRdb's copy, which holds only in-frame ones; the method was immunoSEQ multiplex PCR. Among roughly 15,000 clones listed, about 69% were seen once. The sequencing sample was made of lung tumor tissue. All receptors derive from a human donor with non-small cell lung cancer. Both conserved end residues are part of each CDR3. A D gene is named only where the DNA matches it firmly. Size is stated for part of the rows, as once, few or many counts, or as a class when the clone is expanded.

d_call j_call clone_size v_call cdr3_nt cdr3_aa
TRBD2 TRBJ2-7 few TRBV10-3 TGTGCCATCAGTGATCTAGCGGGTAACTACGAGCAGTACTTC CAISDLAGNYEQYF
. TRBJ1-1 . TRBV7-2 TGTGCCAGCAGCTTATCTCTCACTGAAGCTTTCTTT CASSLSLTEAFF
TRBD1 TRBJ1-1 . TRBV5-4 TGTGCCAGCAGCCCGAGGGACAGGGAGAACACTGAAGCTTTCTTT CASSPRDRENTEAFF
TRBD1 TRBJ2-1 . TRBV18 TGTGCCAGCTCTCCCGACAGGGACAAGCAGTTCTTC CASSPDRDKQFF
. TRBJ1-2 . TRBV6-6 TGTGCCAGCAGTAGCGGAGGGCATGGCTACACCTTC CASSSGGHGYTF
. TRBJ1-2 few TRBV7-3 TGTGCCAGCAGCTTATCCCAGGGCTATGGCTACACCTTC CASSLSQGYGYTF
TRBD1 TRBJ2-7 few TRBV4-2 TGTGCCAGCAGCTTAGCTGGGGCTGGACAGGGGTTGATCGAGCAGTACTTC CASSLAGAGQGLIEQYF
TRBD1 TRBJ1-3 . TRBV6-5 TGTGCCAGCAGCACAGGGGATGGAAACACCATATATTTT CASSTGDGNTIYF
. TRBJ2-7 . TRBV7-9 TGTGCCAGCAGCTTGGGCGCAGCTTCCTACGAGCAGTACTTC CASSLGAASYEQYF
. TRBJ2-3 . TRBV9 TGTGCCAGCAGCGCATCAACCAATGGCGGGGGCGGGACAGATACGCAGTATTTT CASSASTNGGGGTDTQYF
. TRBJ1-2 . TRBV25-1 TGTGCCAGCAGTGAATTTTTACGGGACTATGGCTACACCTTC CASSEFLRDYGYTF
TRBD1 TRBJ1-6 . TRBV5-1 TGCGCCAGCAGCTTGTTTGGGACAGGGGGATCCTCACCCCTCCACTTT CASSLFGTGGSSPLHF
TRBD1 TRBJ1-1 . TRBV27 TGTGCCAGCAGTTTACAGGGGGCGACGAACACTGAAGCTTTCTTT CASSLQGATNTEAFF
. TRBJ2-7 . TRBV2 TGTGCCAGCAGTGAGCCACAGGTTCGAGGTCCCTACGAGCAGTACTTC CASSEPQVRGPYEQYF
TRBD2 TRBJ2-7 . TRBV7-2 TGTGCCAGCAGCTTAGGAGCGGGGGGAGGGGAGCAGTACTTC CASSLGAGGGEQYF
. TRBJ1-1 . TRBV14 TGTGCCAGCAGCCGGGAGGGACGGCCGAACACTGAAGCTTTCTTT CASSREGRPNTEAFF
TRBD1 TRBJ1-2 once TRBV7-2 TGTGCCAGCAGCTTAACGGGACAGGTCGTCGGAAACTATGGCTACACCTTC CASSLTGQVVGNYGYTF
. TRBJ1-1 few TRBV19 TGTGCCAGTAGTATAAACAGGGCAGCTTTCTTT CASSINRAAFF
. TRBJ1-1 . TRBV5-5 TGTGCCAGCAGCTTGGGGTACACCGGGGGCACTGAAGCTTTCTTT CASSLGYTGGTEAFF
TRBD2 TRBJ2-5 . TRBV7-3 TGTGCCAGCAGCCCTAGCGGGGGGGAACCAGAGACCCAGTACTTC CASSPSGGEPETQYF
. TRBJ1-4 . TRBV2 TGTGCCAGCAGTGAACGGGGGGCGGCTAATGAAAAACTGTTTTTT CASSERGAANEKLFF
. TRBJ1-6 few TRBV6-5 TGTGCCAGCAGGAATACAGGGCGAAATTCACCCCTCCACTTT CASRNTGRNSPLHF
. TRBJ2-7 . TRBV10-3 TGTGCCACCCTCGACACCCCGCTCGAGCAGTACTTC CATLDTPLEQYF
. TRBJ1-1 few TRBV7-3 TGTGCCAGCAGCTTTACGGGGAACACTGAAGCTTTCTTT CASSFTGNTEAFF
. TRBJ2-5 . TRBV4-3 TGCGCCAGCAGCCAAACGGGACAAAACGAAGAGACCCAGTACTTC CASSQTGQNEETQYF
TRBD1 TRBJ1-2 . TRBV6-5 TGTGCCAGCAGTAACCCATGGACAGGGAGGCACGGCTACACCTTC CASSNPWTGRHGYTF
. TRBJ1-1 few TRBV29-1 TGCAGCGTACAACAGGGTATGAACACTGAAGCTTTCTTT CSVQQGMNTEAFF
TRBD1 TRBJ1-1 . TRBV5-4 TGTGCCAGCAGCCCACGGACAGGGGGACCAAACACTGAAGCTTTCTTT CASSPRTGGPNTEAFF
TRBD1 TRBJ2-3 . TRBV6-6 TGTGCCAGCACCGACAGGGGGCTCACAGATACGCAGTATTTT CASTDRGLTDTQYF
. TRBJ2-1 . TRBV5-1 TGCGCCAGCAGCGAAACAGTGTACAATGAGCAGTTCTTC CASSETVYNEQFF
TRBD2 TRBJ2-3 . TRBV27 TGTGCCAGCAATCTAGCGGGGGGTTCAGATACGCAGTATTTT CASNLAGGSDTQYF
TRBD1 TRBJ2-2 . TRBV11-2 TGTGCCAGCAGCTCCAACAGGGGCACCGGGGAGCTGTTTTTT CASSSNRGTGELFF
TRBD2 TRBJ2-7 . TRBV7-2 TGTGCCAGCAGCTTAGTTCCTAGCGGGGGGCATGTATCCTACGAGCAGTACTTC CASSLVPSGGHVSYEQYF
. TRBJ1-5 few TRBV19 TGTGCCAGTAGCCACAATGACGGCCCGGCGGATCAGCCCCAGCATTTT CASSHNDGPADQPQHF
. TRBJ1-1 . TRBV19 TGTGCCAGTAGTCTAAACAGGGCAATGGGCGCTTTCTTT CASSLNRAMGAFF
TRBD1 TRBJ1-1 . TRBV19 TGTGCCAGTAGTTGGGACAGGGAGGAGAACACTGAAGCTTTCTTT CASSWDREENTEAFF
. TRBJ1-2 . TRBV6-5 TGTGCCAGCAGTTACTCGAAACGGGGGGCGGACTATGGCTACACCTTC CASSYSKRGADYGYTF
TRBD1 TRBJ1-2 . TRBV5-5 TGTGCCAGCAGCTTAGGACAGGTAGCTAACTATGGCTACACCTTC CASSLGQVANYGYTF
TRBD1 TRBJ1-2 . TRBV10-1 TGCGCCAGCAGCCCGGACAGGTGGCTCGGTGGCTACACCTTC CASSPDRWLGGYTF
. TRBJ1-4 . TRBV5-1 TGCGCCAGCAGCAACCAGCCCCTCGGGAATGAAAAACTGTTTTTT CASSNQPLGNEKLFF
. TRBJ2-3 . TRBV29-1 TGCAGCGCCCTTGGAATAGCCGATTCCCCAGATACGCAGTATTTT CSALGIADSPDTQYF
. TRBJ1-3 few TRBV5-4 TGTGCCAGCAGCTTAGGGGGGGACGCTGGAAACACCATATATTTT CASSLGGDAGNTIYF
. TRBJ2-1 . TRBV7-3 TGTGCCAGCAGCTGGGGACACAAGAATAATGAGCAGTTCTTC CASSWGHKNNEQFF
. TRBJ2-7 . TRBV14 TGTGCCAGCAGCCAAATTGCGGGCTCCTACGAGCAGTACTTC CASSQIAGSYEQYF
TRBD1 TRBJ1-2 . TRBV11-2 TGTGCCAGCAGCCCGGACAGGCTAGTTGGCTACACCTTC CASSPDRLVGYTF
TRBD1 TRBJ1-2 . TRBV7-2 TGTGCCAGCAGCTTAGAGGGGACAGGGCTATATGGCTACACCTTC CASSLEGTGLYGYTF
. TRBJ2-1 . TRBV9 TGTGCCAGCAGCGCGAGCGGGTCTATCTACAATGAGCAGTTCTTC CASSASGSIYNEQFF
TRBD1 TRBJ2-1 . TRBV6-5 TGTGCCAGCAGTTCCGCGACAGGGGTCAATGAGCAGTTCTTC CASSSATGVNEQFF
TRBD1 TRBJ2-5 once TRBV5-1 TGCGCCAGCAGCTTGGCGCGGACAGGGATGGAGACCCAGTACTTC CASSLARTGMETQYF